One sample yielded the 21 T cell receptor beta chains listed below, sequenced in a study of blood T cells in healthy people across ages (dated by TCRdb to between 2014 and 2017). The library came from 5' RACE. Sequencing was carried out with an Illumina HiSeq 2500. A second roughly 6 to 11 cycle PCR used a sample-barcoded 5' primer and a J-beta primer mix. The raw public data were reprocessed by TCRdb itself: fastp quality trimming at Q25, MiXCR clonotype calling, in-frame beta chains only. Each entry merges the rows of one CDR3 protein and shows their most common DNA and genes. This sample lists roughly 900,000 distinct CDR3 sequences; about 30% were detected once. Clones ranked in the top ten supply roughly 17% of the sample. The sequenced sample consisted of blood. Receptors were obtained from a woman older than 75 in good health.

This clonotype was picked up many times. This sequence joins TRBV20-1 and TRBJ2-3; 9 positions agree with TRBD1. The CDR3 totals 14 residues. Germline-derived CDR1 and CDR2 are DFQATT and SNEGSKA (reference sequence). The V segment lost 6 bases and the J segment 1 base; nucleotides outside the gene matches: 5. The CDR3 DNA reads as TGCAGTGCCAGACAGGGGGGCGGCACAGATACGCAGTATTTT. Its translation is CSARQGGGTDTQYF.

Comments on this clonotype: An end of the junction differs from the germline gene, which may be a read error. The V call is TRBV20-1, the J call TRBJ1-5; D ambiguous. The germline V gene has CDR1 DFQATT and CDR2 SNEGSKA (reference sequence). This CDR3 contains 13 residues. CDR3 sequence reads: CSATETENRPQHF. For the CDR3, the DNA is TGCAGTGCTACCGAGACGGAGAATCGGCCCCAGCATTTT.

The sample holds a few counts of this clonotype. This chain uses TRBV5-5 with TRBJ2-2; 8 bases align to TRBD1. V was clipped by 4 bases and J by 3 bases; unmatched bases: 5. The germline V gene has CDR1 SGHKS and CDR2 YYEKEE (reference sequence). The CDR3 has 15 residues. DNA of the CDR3: TGTGCCAGCAGCCAACAACAGGGGGACACCGGGGAGCTGTTTTTT. It specifies CASSQQQGDTGELFF.

The J gene is TRBJ1-2, the V gene TRBV13; D unclear. The CDR3 sequence is 15 residues long. CDR1 and CDR2 (germline): PRHDT, FYEKMQ (reference sequence). V was cut by 1 base and J by 5 bases, with 14 bases left in between. The CDR3 DNA sequence: TGTGCCAGCAGCTTAGTAGGGCCGACGGGGTATGGCTACACCTTC. The encoded protein is CASSLVGPTGYGYTF.

The table lists this clonotype with many counts. The V gene is TRBV5-1, the J gene TRBJ2-7; 11 bases are a match to TRBD2. J was trimmed by 7 bases and V by 4 bases; bases with no gene match: 13. Germline V gene lookup returns CDR1 SGHRS and CDR2 YFSETQ. This CDR3 has 16 residues. The CDR3 region is CASSGGTSGGVGEQYF. DNA of the CDR3: TGCGCCAGCAGCGGGGGGACTAGCGGTGGAGTAGGGGAGCAGTACTTC.

This clonotype was detected a few times. A read error may be the cause here, since a much bigger clone is one base away. The chain uses TRBV6-2 or TRBV6-3 and TRBJ1-2; maybe TRBD1 (6 bases). CDR3 length: 14 amino acids. Deletions cut 7 bases from V and 4 bases from J, with 16 bases between. CDR1 MNHEY and CDR2 SVGEGT come from the germline V gene. The CDR3 sequence: CASIKQGRSYGYTF. The CDR3 bases are TGTGCCAGCATCAAACAGGGTCGGAGCTATGGCTACACCTTC.

Of note for this clonotype: This may stem from a read error, because a much larger clone lies one nucleotide away. The chain carries TRBV5-6 and TRBJ1-2; no clear D gene. The V gene's germline CDR1 is SGHDT and CDR2 YYEEEE. The V and J ends lost 1 base and 12 bases respectively, with 13 bases between them. The CDR3 spans 12 residues. Written as DNA, the CDR3 is TGTGCCAGCAGCTTGATCGGGGTCGGCCACACCTTC. The encoded protein is CASSLIGVGHTF.

This clonotype was counted ten times or more. The V and J genes are TRBV2 and TRBJ2-7; unclear D gene. The CDR3 totals 16 residues. Trimming took 3 bases from V and 0 from J, leaving 15 bases between them. Germline assignment: CDR1 SNHLY and CDR2 FYNNEI. The CDR3 protein is CASSESRNSFSYEQYF. The CDR3 DNA reads TGTGCCAGCAGTGAGTCAAGGAACAGCTTCTCCTACGAGCAGTACTTC.

This clonotype was seen a handful of times. The V call is TRBV9, the J call TRBJ2-2; no clear D. V lost 0 bases and J lost 7, with 19 bases in between. There are 17 residues in the CDR3. Germline CDR1 SGDLS, CDR2 YYNGEE. The CDR3 protein is CASSVEGGPRTGGELFF. For the CDR3, the DNA is TGTGCCAGCAGCGTAGAGGGTGGGCCAAGGACCGGCGGGGAGCTGTTTTTT.

The rearrangement links TRBV10-3 to TRBJ1-5; D may be TRBD1 (6 bases). Trimming removed 11 bases from V and 6 bases from J, with 14 bases in between. Germline V gene data show CDR1 as ENHRY and CDR2 as SYGVKD. This CDR3 is 12 amino acids long. CDR3 protein: CAVATGPQPQHF. For the CDR3, the DNA is TGTGCCGTCGCTACAGGGCCTCAGCCCCAGCATTTT.

This clonotype occurred a few times. V gene TRBV28 combines with J gene TRBJ1-2; D perhaps matches TRBD1 (6 bases). Germline V gene lookup returns CDR1 MDHEN and CDR2 SYDVKM. This CDR3 has 12 residues. Trimming removed 8 bases at V and 8 bases at J, with 15 bases between. CDR3 amino acids: CASWTVSRGYTF. The CDR3 DNA reads as TGTGCCAGCTGGACAGTTTCGCGGGGCTACACCTTC.

The sample holds many counts of this clonotype. This chain links TRBV7-2 with TRBJ1-2; TRBD1 matches at 9 bases. The CDR3 totals 16 residues. Germline CDR1 reads SGHTA; CDR2 reads FQGNSA. Unmatched junction bases numbered 14, after V lost 4 bases and J lost 8 bases. CDR3 amino acids: CASSSSGTGFVTGYTF. Here the CDR3 DNA reads TGTGCCAGCAGCTCTTCCGGGACAGGGTTTGTTACGGGCTACACCTTC.

The chain is built from TRBV20-1 and TRBJ1-2, with D unclear. The CDR3 covers 14 residues. The V end lost 6 bases, the J end lost 3 bases, and 17 bases lay between the germline ends. CDR1 and CDR2 from the germline V gene are DFQATT and SNEGSKA (reference sequence). The CDR3 reads CSARTVQADYGYTF. The CDR3 DNA is TGCAGTGCCCGGACTGTGCAGGCGGACTATGGCTACACCTTC.

This chain joins TRBV30 and TRBJ2-1, with TRBD2 matching 8 bases. Germline CDR1 and CDR2: GTSNPN and SVGIG (reference sequence). This CDR3 is 14 amino acids long. The V segment lost 1 base and the J segment 2 bases; nucleotides outside the gene matches: 1. The CDR3 loop is CAWSAGGAYNEQFF. CDR3 coding DNA: TGTGCCTGGAGTGCCGGGGGGGCCTACAATGAGCAGTTCTTC.

This clonotype was recorded at least ten times. CDR3 bases: TGCGCCAGCAGCCCGGGACTAGCGGGGGCCCAAGAGACCCAGTACTTC. Translating it yields CASSPGLAGAQETQYF. This chain joins TRBV5-1 and TRBJ2-5, with 14 bases matching TRBD2. The CDR3 is 16 residues long. From germline, CDR1 is SGHRS and CDR2 YFSETQ. V lost 4 bases to trimming and J lost 1 base; unmatched junction nucleotides: 3.

Concerning this clonotype itself: This could be a read error, since a much larger clone is one nucleotide away. V is TRBV6-2 or TRBV6-3 and J is TRBJ2-5; D remains ambiguous. The V gene's germline CDR1 is MNHEY and CDR2 SVGEGT. The CDR3 is 12 amino acids. Deletions cut 2 bases from V and 11 bases from J, with 12 bases between. The CDR3 here is CASSYNRNEQYF. As DNA, the CDR3 is TGTGCCAGCAGTTACAACCGTAATGAGCAGTACTTC.

The chain is built from TRBV6-5 and TRBJ1-1, with no clear D. The CDR3 spans 15 residues. With 5 bases removed from V and 0 bases from J, the gap between germline ends came to 13 bases. Germline CDR1 and CDR2: MNHEY and SVGAGI. CDR3 residues: CASSPHFQLNTEAFF. CDR3 nucleotide sequence: TGTGCCAGCAGTCCGCACTTTCAACTGAACACTGAAGCTTTCTTT.

The genes are TRBV6-1 and TRBJ1-2, with D hard to call. The germline CDR1 and CDR2 sequences are MNHNS and SASEGT. V lost 1 base and J 3 bases, leaving 6 bases between the germline ends. CDR3 size: 13 residues. CDR3 protein: CASSEGLYYGYTF. In nucleotides, the CDR3 is TGTGCCAGCAGTGAAGGACTGTACTATGGCTACACCTTC.

The V call is TRBV30, the J call TRBJ1-1; D uncertain. V gave up 2 bases and J gave up 7 bases, with 11 bases separating them. This CDR3 has 12 residues. CDR1 GTSNPN and CDR2 SVGIG come from the germline V gene (reference sequence). As DNA, the CDR3 is TGTGCCTGGAGTACTCTTAGCCTTGAAGCTTTCTTT. Amino acid sequence: CAWSTLSLEAFF. The full variable domain, completed using reference TRBV30 and TRBJ1-1, is SQTIHQWPATLVQPVGSPLSLECTVEGTSNPNLYWYRQAAGRGLQLLFYSVGIGQISSEVPQNLSASRPQDRQFILSSKKLLLSDSGFYLCAWSTLSLEAFFGQGTRLTVV.

This clonotype was seen only a few times. One end of the junction is discordant with germline, which a read error may explain. This chain joins TRBV11-2 and TRBJ2-3; 9 bases fit TRBD2. Germline CDR1 SGHAT, CDR2 FQNNGV. The CDR3 runs to 15 residues. The DNA for the CDR3 is TGTGCCCGCAGCTTAGACGCGGGGGGGCCAGATACGCAGTATTTT. The encoded protein is CARSLDAGGPDTQYF.

As for this clonotype: The CDR3 ends on some other residue instead of the conserved phenylalanine or tryptophan, so this is likely a read error. V and J are TRBV5-5 and TRBJ1-3, with D possibly matching TRBD1 (5 bases). Trimming removed 3 bases from V and 0 bases from J, with 13 bases in between. The CDR3 loop spans 16 amino acids. Germline CDR1 SGHKS, CDR2 YYEKEE (reference sequence). The CDR3 is CASSSLGTDSGNTIYV. The CDR3, as DNA: TGTGCCAGCAGCTCCCTCGGGACCGACTCTGGAAACACCATATATGTT.